These 25 T cell receptor beta chains came from one sample sequenced in a study of technical replicates of blood from a handful of donors. Method: immunoSEQ multiplex PCR; TCRdb's copy keeps in-frame clones and lacks some. The sample records tens of thousands of clones, about 93% being singletons. The material sequenced was PBMCs. All receptors come from a human donor in good health. Some clones in this sample may be carry-over from other donors' samples.

This clone was counted once. V is TRBV1 and J is TRBJ2-7; TRBD1, the table's D call, was not compared with the DNA. TRBV1 has pseudogene status. The CDR3 spans 16 residues. This CDR3 is CTSSRDRGQGRYEQYF. The CDR3 DNA reads TGCACCAGCAGCCGAGATCGGGGACAGGGGCGGTACGAGCAGTACTTC.

The gene calls are TRBV20-1 and TRBJ2-1, with D perhaps matching TRBD2 (5 bases). Per germline, CDR1 DFQATT and CDR2 SNEGSKA (reference sequence). The CDR3 covers 11 residues. Trimming removed 8 bases at V and 6 bases at J, with 11 bases between. DNA for the CDR3: TGCAGTATCCGTGCGGGCAATGAGCAGTTCTTC. Protein product: CSIRAGNEQFF.

The chain recombines TRBV4-3 with TRBJ2-7; tentative D call: TRBD2 (5 bases). Trimming removed 0 bases at V and 6 bases at J, with 12 bases between. Germline CDR1 LGHNA, CDR2 YSLEER. The CDR3 has 14 residues. This CDR3 reads CASSQDSQGSEQYF. CDR3 nucleotide sequence: TGCGCCAGCAGCCAAGACTCGCAAGGGAGCGAGCAGTACTTC.

This chain links TRBV7-3 with TRBJ2-3; 14 bases line up with TRBD2. The CDR3 is 18 residues long. The V segment lost 3 bases and the J segment 0 bases; nucleotides outside the gene matches: 5. CDR1 and CDR2 (germline): SGHTA, FQGTGA. CDR3 DNA sequence: TGTGCCAGCAGCTTCGGGACTAGCGGGAGCTTCAGCACAGATACGCAGTATTTT. It specifies CASSFGTSGSFSTDTQYF.

This clone was found once. The DNA for the CDR3 is TGTGCCAGCAGCCCTCCGGGAGGAGAGACCCAGTACTTC. This gives the protein CASSPPGGETQYF. V is TRBV7-9 and J is TRBJ2-5; 7 nucleotides agree with TRBD2. J was trimmed by 4 bases and V by 5 bases; bases with no gene match: 4. Germline lookup yields CDR1 SEHNR and CDR2 FQNEAQ (reference sequence). CDR3 length: 13 residues.

The CDR3 nucleotides read TGTGCCAGCAGTGGGACAGGGGGCTCTGGGGCCAACGTCCTGACTTTC. Translation: CASSGTGGSGANVLTF. The genes are TRBV2 and TRBJ2-6, with 10 bases aligning to TRBD1. The germline V gene has CDR1 SNHLY and CDR2 FYNNEI. The CDR3 consists of 16 residues. V gave up 4 bases and J gave up 0 bases; unmatched junction bases: 0.

CDR3 loop: CASSLGWGLTNYGYTF. The CDR3 DNA reads TGTGCCAGCAGCCTAGGGTGGGGGCTAACTAACTATGGCTACACCTTC. The chain combines TRBV27 with TRBJ1-2, with a weak D call TRBD1 (6 bases). V was pared by 6 bases and J by 0 bases, with 17 bases between. CDR3 size: 16 residues. The germline gives CDR1 MNHEY, CDR2 SMNVEV (reference sequence).

The chain has TRBV6-6 and TRBJ2-1, with D maybe TRBD2 (5 bases). Between the trimmed V and J ends, which lost 5 bases and 8 bases, there was a span of 19 bases. The length of the CDR3 is 15 residues. CDR1 is MNHNY, CDR2 SVGAGI, per germline (reference sequence). The CDR3 is CASSTIEGVDDEQFF. The CDR3 DNA reads TGTGCCAGCAGTACGATCGAGGGAGTGGATGATGAGCAGTTCTTC.

The rearrangement joins TRBV4-2 to TRBJ2-7; 10 bases map to TRBD2. CDR1 and CDR2 (germline): LGHNA, YNFKEQ. V lost 1 base, J lost 3 bases, and 6 bases stayed unmatched. The CDR3 is 16 amino acids. CDR3 DNA: TGTGCCAGCAGCCAAGCCCTAGCGGGGGCTCTCTACGAGCAGTACTTC. This codes for CASSQALAGALYEQYF.

A single count supports this clone. The chain combines TRBV6-6 with TRBJ1-4; 9 nucleotides align to TRBD1. The CDR3 extends over 15 amino acids. Germline trimming cut 9 bases from V and 5 bases from J; bases unmatched to any gene: 10. Germline CDR1 and CDR2: MNHNY and SVGAGI (reference sequence). CDR3 in DNA: TGTGCCAGGCGAGGACAGGGGATTCAAAATGAAAAACTGTTTTTT. Translated: CARRGQGIQNEKLFF.

This clone appeared a few times. The J gene is TRBJ2-3, the V gene TRBV2; TRBD1 might be the D (6 bases). The ends were cut back, 3 bases at V and 2 bases at J, with 9 bases in the middle. CDR1 is SNHLY and CDR2 is FYNNEI in the germline V gene. This CDR3 contains 14 residues. CDR3 sequence reads: CASSDTGFTDTQYF. The CDR3 DNA sequence: TGTGCCAGCAGTGATACAGGGTTCACAGATACGCAGTATTTT.

The V and J genes are TRBV6-5 and TRBJ2-2; 8 nucleotides align to TRBD2. There are 15 residues in the CDR3. CDR1 MNHEY and CDR2 SVGAGI come from the germline V gene. Trimming removed 6 bases from V and 3 bases from J; junction bases left unmatched: 6. The CDR3 nucleotides read TGTGCCAGCAGCCTAGGACTAGCATACACCGGGGAGCTGTTTTTT. This gives the protein CASSLGLAYTGELFF.

The J gene is TRBJ2-1, the V gene TRBV2; 7 bases fit TRBD2. V shed 6 bases and J 3 bases; nucleotides not matched to a gene: 5. Germline V lookup: CDR1 SNHLY, CDR2 FYNNEI. The CDR3 totals 14 residues. The CDR3 DNA sequence: TGTGCCAGCAGCTCCCTAGCGGTCTACAATGAGCAGTTCTTC. Residues: CASSSLAVYNEQFF. Together with reference TRBV2 and TRBJ2-1, the CDR3 gives the full variable domain: EPEVTQTPSHQVTQMGQEVILRCVPISNHLYFYWYRQILGQKVEFLVSFYNNEISEKSEIFDDQFSVERPDGSNFTLKIRSTKLEDSAMYFCASSSLAVYNEQFFGPGTRLTVL.

The rearrangement links TRBV7-8 to TRBJ2-6; D remains ambiguous. CDR1 is SGHVS and CDR2 is FQNEAQ in the germline V gene. CDR3 length: 14 residues. Trimming stripped 2 bases from V and 2 bases from J, with 4 bases between. In DNA form, the CDR3 reads TGTGCCAGCAGCTTATTCACTGGGGCCAACGTCCTGACTTTC. Translated, it gives CASSLFTGANVLTF.

This rearrangement joins TRBV14 to TRBJ1-6, with 11 bases identical to TRBD1. The germline CDR1 and CDR2 sequences are SGHDN and FVKESK. The J segment lost 9 bases and the V segment lost 4 bases, leaving 2 bases of the junction unmatched. The CDR3 is made up of 14 amino acids. The chain's CDR3 is CASSRDRGVSPLHF. DNA for the CDR3: TGTGCCAGCAGCCGGGACAGGGGGGTTTCACCCCTCCACTTT.

This rearrangement joins TRBV13 to TRBJ1-6; no clear D gene. The CDR3 has 19 residues. Looked up from germline, CDR1 is PRHDT and CDR2 is FYEKMQ (reference sequence). Trimming took 0 bases from V and 0 from J, leaving 15 bases between them. The CDR3: CASSLGRVVPGSYNSPLHF. CDR3 coding DNA: TGTGCCAGCAGCTTAGGCCGGGTCGTCCCCGGCTCCTATAATTCACCCCTCCACTTT.

The genes are TRBV7-2 and TRBJ2-5, with D possibly TRBD1 on 7 matching bases. The CDR3 sequence is 15 residues long. Trimming took 5 bases from V and 4 from J, leaving 17 bases between them. Germline lookup yields CDR1 SGHTA and CDR2 FQGNSA. The CDR3, as DNA: TGTGCCAGCAGCCCTCAGGGGGGAGGCGGAGAGACCCAGTACTTC. The encoded protein is CASSPQGGGGETQYF.

The chain employs TRBV2 and TRBJ2-5; D is unresolved. This CDR3 is 11 amino acids long. Trimming removed 2 bases at V and 5 bases at J, with 3 bases between. Germline CDR1 SNHLY, CDR2 FYNNEI. CDR3 residues: CASSEYETQYF. In DNA, the CDR3 is TGTGCCAGCAGTGAATATGAGACCCAGTACTTC.

The rearrangement uses TRBV7-2 and TRBJ2-7; possible D gene TRBD2, 5 bases. Germline lookup yields CDR1 SGHTA and CDR2 FQGNSA. The CDR3 is made up of 13 amino acids. Trimming removed 5 bases from V and 7 bases from J, with 15 bases in between. The CDR3: CASSPRAPGEQYF. CDR3 DNA sequence: TGTGCCAGCAGCCCTCGAGCACCGGGGGAGCAGTACTTC.

This rearrangement joins TRBV12-1 to TRBJ2-6; the listed D gene, TRBD2, was not tested against the DNA. TRBV12-1 is an annotated pseudogene. The CDR3 is 19 residues long. Here the CDR3 reads CASSFNESSGKSGANVLTF. The CDR3 nucleotides read TGTGCCAGCAGCTTTAATGAGTCTAGCGGGAAATCTGGGGCCAACGTCCTGACTTTC.

This chain joins TRBV30 and TRBJ2-4; 7 bases match TRBD2. In germline, CDR1 is GTSNPN, CDR2 SVGIG (reference sequence). With V trimmed by 0 bases and J by 4 bases, 12 bases remained unmatched. The CDR3 covers 17 residues. Here the CDR3 reads CAWSVNIGPSGKNIQYF. DNA of the CDR3: TGTGCCTGGAGTGTCAACATCGGGCCTAGCGGTAAAAACATTCAGTACTTC.

The gene calls are TRBV2 and TRBJ2-5, with a possible D match to TRBD1 (6 bases). The CDR3 runs to 14 residues. Trimming pared 4 bases from V and 6 bases from J, leaving 15 bases between. Germline V gene lookup returns CDR1 SNHLY and CDR2 FYNNEI. The CDR3 sequence: CASSARSGDKTQYF. The CDR3 region has the DNA TGTGCCAGCAGTGCCAGGTCAGGGGACAAGACCCAGTACTTC.

The chain carries TRBV7-2 and TRBJ2-1, with a tentative D call TRBD1 (6 bases). Germline-derived CDR1 and CDR2 are SGHTA and FQGNSA. The germline V and J ends were trimmed by 6 bases and 3 bases, with 15 bases remaining between them. This CDR3 spans 15 amino acids. CDR3 DNA sequence: TGTGCCAGCAGGAAACCACAGGGTGACTACAATGAGCAGTTCTTC. Translated: CASRKPQGDYNEQFF.

The rearrangement joins TRBV7-2 to TRBJ2-1, with 9 bases aligning to TRBD2. CDR3 length: 18 amino acids. The germline gives CDR1 SGHTA, CDR2 FQGNSA. V dropped 5 bases and J dropped 11; count of bases not matched to a gene: 22. In DNA form, the CDR3 reads TGTGCCAGCAGCCCCGCTTTGCGTCTTAGCGGGGGACCCGGTAAGCAGTTCTTC. Translation gives CASSPALRLSGGPGKQFF.

V gene TRBV7-9 combines with J gene TRBJ1-3, with TRBD1 as a possible D gene (6 bases). V lost 6 bases and J 4 bases, leaving 10 bases between the germline ends. This CDR3 comprises 13 residues. Germline V gene lookup returns CDR1 SEHNR and CDR2 FQNEAQ (reference sequence). Here the CDR3 reads CASRRGGGNTIYF. The CDR3 DNA sequence: TGTGCCAGCAGGAGGGGGGGCGGAAACACCATATATTTT.